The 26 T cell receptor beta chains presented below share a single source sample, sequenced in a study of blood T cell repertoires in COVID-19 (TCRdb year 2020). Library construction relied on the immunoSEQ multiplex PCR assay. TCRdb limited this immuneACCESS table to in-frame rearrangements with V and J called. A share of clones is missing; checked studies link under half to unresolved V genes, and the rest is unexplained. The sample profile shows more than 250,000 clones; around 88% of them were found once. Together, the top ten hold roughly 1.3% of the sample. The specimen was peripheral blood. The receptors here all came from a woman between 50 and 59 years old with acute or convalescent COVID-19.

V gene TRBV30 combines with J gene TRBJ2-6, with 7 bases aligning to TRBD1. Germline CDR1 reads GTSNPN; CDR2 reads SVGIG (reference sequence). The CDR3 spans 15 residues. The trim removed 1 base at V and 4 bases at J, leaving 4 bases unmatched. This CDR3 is CAWSATGVGANVLTF. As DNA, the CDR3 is TGTGCCTGGAGTGCTACAGGGGTCGGGGCCAACGTCCTGACTTTC.

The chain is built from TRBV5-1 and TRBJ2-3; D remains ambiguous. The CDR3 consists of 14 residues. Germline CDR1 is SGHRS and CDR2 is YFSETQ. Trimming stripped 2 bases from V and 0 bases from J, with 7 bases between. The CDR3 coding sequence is TGCGCCAGCAGCTTTTCAGTTAGCACAGATACGCAGTATTTT. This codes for CASSFSVSTDTQYF.

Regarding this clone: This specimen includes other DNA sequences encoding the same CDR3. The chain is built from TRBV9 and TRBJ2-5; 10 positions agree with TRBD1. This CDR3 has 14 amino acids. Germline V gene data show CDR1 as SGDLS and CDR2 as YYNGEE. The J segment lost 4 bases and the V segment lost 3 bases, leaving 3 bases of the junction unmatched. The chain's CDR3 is CASSGTGGGETQYF. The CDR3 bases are TGTGCCAGCAGCGGGACAGGGGGTGGAGAGACCCAGTACTTC.

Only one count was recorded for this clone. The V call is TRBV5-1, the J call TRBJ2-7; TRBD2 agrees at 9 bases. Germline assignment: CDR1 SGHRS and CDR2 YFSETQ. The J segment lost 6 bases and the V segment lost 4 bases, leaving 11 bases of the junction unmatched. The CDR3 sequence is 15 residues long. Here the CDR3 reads CASSAGGAGQGEQYF. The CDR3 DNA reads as TGCGCCAGCAGCGCGGGGGGGGCGGGCCAGGGCGAGCAGTACTTC.

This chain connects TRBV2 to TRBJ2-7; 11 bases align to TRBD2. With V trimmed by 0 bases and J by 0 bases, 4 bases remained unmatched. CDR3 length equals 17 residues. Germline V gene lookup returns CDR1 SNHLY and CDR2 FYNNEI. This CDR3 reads CASSEAGTSGFSYEQYF. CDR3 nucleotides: TGTGCCAGCAGTGAAGCCGGGACTAGCGGATTCTCCTACGAGCAGTACTTC.

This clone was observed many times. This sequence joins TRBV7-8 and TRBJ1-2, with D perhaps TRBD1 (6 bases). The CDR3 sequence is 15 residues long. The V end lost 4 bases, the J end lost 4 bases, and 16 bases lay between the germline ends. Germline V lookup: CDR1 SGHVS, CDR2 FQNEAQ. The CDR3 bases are TGTGCCAGCAGCTCGAGCCAACAGGGTCTCTATGGCTACACCTTC. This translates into CASSSSQQGLYGYTF. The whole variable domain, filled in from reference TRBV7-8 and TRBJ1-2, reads GAGVSQSPRYKVAKRGQDVALRCDPISGHVSLFWYQQALGQGPEFLTYFQNEAQLDKSGLPSDRFFAERPEGSVSTLKIQRTQQEDSAVYLCASSSSQQGLYGYTFGSGTRLTVV.

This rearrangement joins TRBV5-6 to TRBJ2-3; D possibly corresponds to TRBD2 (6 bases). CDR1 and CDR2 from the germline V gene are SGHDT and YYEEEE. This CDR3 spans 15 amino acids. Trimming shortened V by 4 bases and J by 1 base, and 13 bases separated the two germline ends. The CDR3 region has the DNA TGTGCCAGCAGCAAGGGACTGGGGGGCACAGATACGCAGTATTTT. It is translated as CASSKGLGGTDTQYF.

CDR3 DNA sequence: TGCGCCAGCGATCGGGGGGCTGGGGAAGAGACCCAGTACTTC. Protein sequence: CASDRGAGEETQYF. V usage is TRBV5-1 and J usage is TRBJ2-5; weak D call: TRBD2 (7 bases). V lost 7 bases to trimming and J lost 3 bases, with 16 bases between them. The germline V gene has CDR1 SGHRS and CDR2 YFSETQ. There are 14 residues in the CDR3. The variable domain in full, completed from reference TRBV5-1 and TRBJ2-5, reads KAGVTQTPRYLIKTRGQQVTLSCSPISGHRSVSWYQQTPGQGLQFLFEYFSETQRNKGNFPGRFSGRQFSNSRSEMNVSTLELGDSALYLCASDRGAGEETQYFGPGTRLLVL.

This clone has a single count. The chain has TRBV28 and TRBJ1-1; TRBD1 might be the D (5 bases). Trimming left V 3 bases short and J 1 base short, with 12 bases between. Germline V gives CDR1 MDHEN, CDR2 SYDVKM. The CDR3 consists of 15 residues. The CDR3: CASSLGGVRNTEAFF. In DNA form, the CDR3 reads TGTGCCAGCAGTTTGGGAGGGGTCCGGAACACTGAAGCTTTCTTT.

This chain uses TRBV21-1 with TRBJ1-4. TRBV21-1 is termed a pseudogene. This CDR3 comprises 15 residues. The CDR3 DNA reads TGTGCCAGCAGCAAAGGGAGGATCCCTAATGAAAAACTGTTTTTT. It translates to CASSKGRIPNEKLFF.

CDR3 loop: CASSVEPGGNEQFF. In DNA form, the CDR3 reads TGTGCCAGCAGCGTAGAACCGGGAGGAAATGAGCAGTTCTTC. The chain links TRBV9 to TRBJ2-1, with 7 nucleotides matching TRBD2. V lost 0 bases and J lost 7; bases outside the gene matches: 4. The CDR3 has 14 residues. In germline, CDR1 is SGDLS, CDR2 YYNGEE.

The CDR3: CASSERAGDNQYF. CDR3 in DNA: TGTGCCAGCAGTGAGCGTGCCGGGGACAACCAGTACTTC. The chain couples TRBV6-4 to TRBJ2-5; maybe TRBD1 (6 bases). The CDR3 extends over 13 amino acids. Trimming left V 3 bases short and J 10 bases short, with 15 bases between. The germline V gene encodes CDR1 MRHNA and CDR2 SNTAGT.

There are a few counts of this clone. CDR3 nucleotides: TGTGCCAGCAGTCCACAGGGGGCAAGCTACAATGAGCAGTTCTTC. Protein: CASSPQGASYNEQFF. The chain combines TRBV2 with TRBJ2-1; 9 bases align to TRBD1. V lost 5 bases and J lost 3; bases outside the gene matches: 5. The CDR3 extends over 15 amino acids. Germline V gives CDR1 SNHLY, CDR2 FYNNEI.

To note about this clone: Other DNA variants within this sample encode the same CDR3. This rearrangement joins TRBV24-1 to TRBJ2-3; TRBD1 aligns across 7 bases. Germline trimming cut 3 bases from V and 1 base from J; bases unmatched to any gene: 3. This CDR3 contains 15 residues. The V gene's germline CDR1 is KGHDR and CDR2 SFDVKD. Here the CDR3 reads CATSDPGQGTDTQYF. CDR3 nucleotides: TGTGCCACCAGTGATCCCGGACAGGGCACAGATACGCAGTATTTT.

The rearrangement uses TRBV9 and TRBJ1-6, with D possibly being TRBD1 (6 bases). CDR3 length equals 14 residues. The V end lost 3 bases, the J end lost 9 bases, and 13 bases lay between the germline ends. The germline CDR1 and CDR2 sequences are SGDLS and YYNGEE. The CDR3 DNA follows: TGTGCCAGCAGCGAGGGGGATAGCAGTTCACCCCTCCACTTT. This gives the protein CASSEGDSSSPLHF.

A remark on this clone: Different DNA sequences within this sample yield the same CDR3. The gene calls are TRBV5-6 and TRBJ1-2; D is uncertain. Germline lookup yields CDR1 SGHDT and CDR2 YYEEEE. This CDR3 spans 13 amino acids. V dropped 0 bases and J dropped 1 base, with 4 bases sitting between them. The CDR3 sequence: CASSLGGNYGYTF. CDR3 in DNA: TGTGCCAGCAGCTTGGGCGGTAACTATGGCTACACCTTC.

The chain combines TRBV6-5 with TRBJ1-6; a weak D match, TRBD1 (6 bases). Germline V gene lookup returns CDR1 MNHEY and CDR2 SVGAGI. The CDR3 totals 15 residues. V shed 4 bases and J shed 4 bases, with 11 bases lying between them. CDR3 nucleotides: TGTGCCAGCAGTTTGGACAGAACTTATAATTCACCCCTCCACTTT. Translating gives CASSLDRTYNSPLHF.

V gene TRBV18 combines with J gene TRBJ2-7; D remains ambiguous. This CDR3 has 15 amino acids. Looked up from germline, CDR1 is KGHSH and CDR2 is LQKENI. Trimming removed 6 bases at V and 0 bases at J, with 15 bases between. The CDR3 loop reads CASSPRSVDSYEQYV. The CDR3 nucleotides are TGTGCCAGCTCCCCGAGGTCAGTCGACTCCTACGAGCAGTACGTC.

CDR3 DNA sequence: TGCGCCAGCAGCCCGGAAGAGGGGACTTACTATGGCTACACCTTC. It encodes CASSPEEGTYYGYTF. The chain uses TRBV5-1 and TRBJ1-2; tentative D call: TRBD1 (5 bases). V shed 4 bases and J shed 3 bases, with 16 bases lying between them. Germline V lookup: CDR1 SGHRS, CDR2 YFSETQ. This CDR3 has 15 amino acids.

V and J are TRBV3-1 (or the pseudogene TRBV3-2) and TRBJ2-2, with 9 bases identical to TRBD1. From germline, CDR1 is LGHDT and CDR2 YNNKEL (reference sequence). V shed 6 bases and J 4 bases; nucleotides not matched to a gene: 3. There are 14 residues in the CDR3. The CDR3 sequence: CASRQGAGTGELFF. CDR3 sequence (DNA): TGTGCCAGCAGACAGGGGGCGGGCACCGGGGAGCTGTTTTTT.

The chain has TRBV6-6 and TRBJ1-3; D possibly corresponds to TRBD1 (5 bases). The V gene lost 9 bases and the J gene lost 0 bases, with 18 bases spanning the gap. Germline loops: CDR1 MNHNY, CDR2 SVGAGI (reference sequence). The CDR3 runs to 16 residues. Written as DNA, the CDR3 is TGTGCCAGTTTCCCATCCGACGGACACTCTGGAAACACCATATATTTT. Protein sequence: CASFPSDGHSGNTIYF.

CDR3 loop: CASSPWGGDTQYF. The DNA for the CDR3 is TGTGCCAGCAGCCCCTGGGGGGGGGATACGCAGTATTTT. V is TRBV5-4 and J is TRBJ2-3; 7 bases match TRBD2. The CDR3 is made up of 13 amino acids. Per germline, CDR1 SGHNT and CDR2 YYREEE (reference sequence). The J segment lost 6 bases and the V segment lost 4 bases, leaving 5 bases of the junction unmatched.

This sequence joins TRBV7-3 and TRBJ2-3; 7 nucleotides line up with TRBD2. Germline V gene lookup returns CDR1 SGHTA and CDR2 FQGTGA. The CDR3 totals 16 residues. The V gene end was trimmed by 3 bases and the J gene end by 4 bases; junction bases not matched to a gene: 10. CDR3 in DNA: TGTGCCAGCAGCTTCTCGGGCGGGAGAAGGGCAGATACGCAGTATTTT. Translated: CASSFSGGRRADTQYF.

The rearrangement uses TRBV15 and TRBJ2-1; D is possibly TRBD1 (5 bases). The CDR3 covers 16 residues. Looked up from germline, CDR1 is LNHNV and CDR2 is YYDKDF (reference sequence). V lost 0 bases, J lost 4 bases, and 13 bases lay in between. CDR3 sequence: CATSRDTGHSYNEQFF. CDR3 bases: TGTGCCACCAGCAGAGATACAGGACACTCATACAATGAGCAGTTCTTC.

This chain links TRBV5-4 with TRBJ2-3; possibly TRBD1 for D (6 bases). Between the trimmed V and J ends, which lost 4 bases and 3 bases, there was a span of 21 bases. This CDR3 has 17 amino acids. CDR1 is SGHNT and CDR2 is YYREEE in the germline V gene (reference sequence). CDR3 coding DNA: TGTGCCAGCAGCCTTGGCGGATCAGGACAGAGGACAGATACGCAGTATTTT. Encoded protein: CASSLGGSGQRTDTQYF.

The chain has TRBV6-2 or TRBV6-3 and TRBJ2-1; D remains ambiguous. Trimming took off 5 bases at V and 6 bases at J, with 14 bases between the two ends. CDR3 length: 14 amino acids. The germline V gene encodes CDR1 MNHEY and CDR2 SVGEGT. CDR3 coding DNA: TGTGCCAGCAGTCCCCTAATTCGCCTCAATGAGCAGTTCTTC. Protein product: CASSPLIRLNEQFF.